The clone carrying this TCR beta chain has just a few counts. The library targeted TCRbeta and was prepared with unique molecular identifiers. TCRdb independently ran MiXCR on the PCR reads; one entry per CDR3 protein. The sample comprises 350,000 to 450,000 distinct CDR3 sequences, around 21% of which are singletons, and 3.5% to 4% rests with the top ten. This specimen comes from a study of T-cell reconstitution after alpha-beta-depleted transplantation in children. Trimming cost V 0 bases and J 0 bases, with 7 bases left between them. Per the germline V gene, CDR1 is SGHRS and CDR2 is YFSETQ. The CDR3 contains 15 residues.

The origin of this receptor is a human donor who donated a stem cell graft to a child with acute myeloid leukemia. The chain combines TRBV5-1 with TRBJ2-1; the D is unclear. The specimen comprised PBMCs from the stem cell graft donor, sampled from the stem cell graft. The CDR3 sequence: CASSLEQSSYNEQFF. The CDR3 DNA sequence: TGCGCCAGCAGCTTGGAACAGAGCTCCTACAATGAGCAGTTCTTC.